The 27 T cell receptor beta chains below were found in one sample sequenced in a study of technical replicates of blood from a handful of donors. Profiled with immunoSEQ multiplex PCR; TCRdb holds only in-frame clones, not every one. The table has some 60,000 clones, about 90% seen once. The sequenced sample was PBMCs. Receptors were obtained from a human donor in good health. Some clones in this sample may be carry-over from other donors' samples.

This chain links TRBV19 with TRBJ1-2; unclear D gene. Germline V CDR1 and CDR2: LNHDA, SQIVND (reference sequence). The CDR3 contains 14 residues. The V end was cut by 4 bases, the J end by 7 bases, with 16 bases between. Here the CDR3 reads CASSTLTSMAGYTF. The CDR3 bases are TGTGCCAGTAGTACCCTGACAAGTATGGCTGGCTACACCTTC.

This clone was seen a single time. The chain has TRBV4-1 and TRBJ1-5; 8 bases fit TRBD1. The CDR3 has 15 amino acids. V lost 4 bases and J lost 4; bases outside the gene matches: 6. Germline CDR1 is MGHRA and CDR2 is YSYEKL. CDR3: CASSRDRGSNQPQHF. CDR3 in DNA: TGCGCCAGCAGCCGCGACAGGGGCTCGAATCAGCCCCAGCATTTT.

The rearrangement joins TRBV9 to TRBJ2-1; TRBD1 is a possible D gene (6 bases). The CDR3 has 13 residues. Germline lookup yields CDR1 SGDLS and CDR2 YYNGEE. Trimming pared 4 bases from V and 7 bases from J, leaving 12 bases between. CDR3 loop: CASSIRGGNEQFF. CDR3 sequence (DNA): TGTGCCAGCAGCATCCGAGGGGGTAATGAGCAGTTCTTC.

This rearrangement joins TRBV18 to TRBJ2-7, with 8 bases that match TRBD1. Germline V CDR1 and CDR2: KGHSH, LQKENI. J gave up 0 bases and V 3 bases, and 4 bases lay outside the gene matches. The CDR3 contains 15 residues. The CDR3 spells CASSPGTGSSYEQYF. CDR3 bases: TGTGCCAGCTCACCCGGGACAGGAAGCTCCTACGAGCAGTACTTC.

The V gene is TRBV7-6, the J gene TRBJ2-7; 7 nucleotides line up with TRBD2. The CDR3 is 16 amino acids. After removal of 1 base from V and 2 bases from J, the junction contained 8 bases not matched to a gene. Germline V CDR1 and CDR2: SGHVS, FNYEAQ. DNA of the CDR3: TGTGCCAGCAGCTTAGGGGATGGGCGGGAGCCCTACGAGCAGTACTTC. Translation: CASSLGDGREPYEQYF.

The chain combines TRBV6-5 with TRBJ2-1; tentative D call: TRBD2 (5 bases). The V and J ends lost 7 bases and 8 bases respectively, with 9 bases between them. From germline, CDR1 is MNHEY and CDR2 SVGAGI. The CDR3 runs to 11 residues. The CDR3 protein is CASTMRDEQFF. The CDR3 nucleotides are TGTGCCAGCACGATGAGGGATGAGCAGTTCTTC.

This clone was seen once. The rearrangement links TRBV5-6 to TRBJ1-5, with D possibly TRBD1 on 5 matching bases. Germline assignment: CDR1 SGHDT and CDR2 YYEEEE. V lost 1 base, J lost 0 bases, and 8 bases lay in between. The length of the CDR3 is 15 residues. This CDR3 reads CASSLRGSSNQPQHF. CDR3 coding DNA: TGTGCCAGCAGCTTGAGGGGCAGTAGCAATCAGCCCCAGCATTTT.

V is TRBV19 and J is TRBJ2-3; TRBD2 agrees at 8 bases. The germline V gene encodes CDR1 LNHDA and CDR2 SQIVND (reference sequence). The CDR3 is made up of 16 amino acids. V was pared by 6 bases and J by 1 base, with 9 bases of the junction left unmatched. The CDR3 nucleotides are TGTGCCAGTAGGCAGTTAGCGGGAATGGGCACAGATACGCAGTATTTT. It encodes CASRQLAGMGTDTQYF.

This chain links TRBV6-1 with TRBJ2-7, with 7 positions matching TRBD2. The CDR3 covers 15 residues. The germline CDR1 and CDR2 sequences are MNHNS and SASEGT. Trimming took 10 bases from V and 0 from J; bases not matched to a gene: 12. This CDR3 is CAIRLLAISSYEQYF. CDR3 in DNA: TGTGCCATCCGCCTACTAGCGATCAGCTCCTACGAGCAGTACTTC.

This clone has just a few counts. The V and J genes are TRBV7-9 and TRBJ1-1; D remains unclear. The V and J ends lost 1 base and 1 base respectively, with 7 bases between them. From germline, CDR1 is SEHNR and CDR2 FQNEAQ (reference sequence). The CDR3 is 14 amino acids. CDR3 region: CASSLGPKNTEAFF. The CDR3 DNA reads as TGTGCCAGCAGCTTAGGGCCGAAGAACACTGAAGCTTTCTTT.

The rearrangement links TRBV10-3 to TRBJ2-3; 8 bases agree with TRBD2. Germline lookup yields CDR1 ENHRY and CDR2 SYGVKD. This CDR3 has 13 amino acids. The V and J ends lost 6 bases and 1 base, in that order; junction bases with no gene match: 0. This CDR3 reads CAIRTSGTDTQYF. The CDR3 DNA follows: TGTGCCATCAGGACTAGCGGCACAGATACGCAGTATTTT.

This sequence joins TRBV30 and TRBJ2-7, with D perhaps TRBD2 (6 bases). CDR1 GTSNPN and CDR2 SVGIG come from the germline V gene (reference sequence). V was cut by 2 bases and J by 7 bases, with 18 bases left in between. There are 14 residues in the CDR3. The CDR3 loop is CAWSTRLGAGEQYF. The CDR3 nucleotides read TGTGCCTGGAGTACCAGGCTCGGGGCGGGGGAGCAGTACTTC.

A note on this clone: This same CDR3 is encoded by further DNA sequences in the sample. J is TRBJ1-1 and V is TRBV6-5; perhaps TRBD1 as D (5 bases). CDR3 size: 14 residues. V shed 3 bases and J shed 0 bases, with 8 bases lying between them. Germline CDR1 reads MNHEY; CDR2 reads SVGAGI. The CDR3 region is CASSYRGVNTEAFF. In nucleotides, the CDR3 is TGTGCCAGCAGTTATCGGGGGGTGAACACTGAAGCTTTCTTT.

This clone occurred a few times. The gene calls are TRBV6-4 and TRBJ2-2; 7 nucleotides align to TRBD1. Germline loops: CDR1 MRHNA, CDR2 SNTAGT. The CDR3 spans 13 residues. Unmatched junction bases numbered 0, after V lost 3 bases and J lost 5 bases. CDR3 in DNA: TGTGCCAGCAGTGAACAGGGGACCGGGGAGCTGTTTTTT. It codes for CASSEQGTGELFF.

V and J are TRBV30 and TRBJ1-2; 7 bases match TRBD1. The CDR3 is made up of 15 amino acids. From germline, CDR1 is GTSNPN and CDR2 SVGIG (reference sequence). V shed 4 bases and J 5 bases; nucleotides not matched to a gene: 13. This CDR3 reads CAWTEGAGGDYGYTF. As DNA, the CDR3 is TGTGCCTGGACCGAGGGGGCCGGGGGTGATTATGGCTACACCTTC. Full variable domain (outside the CDR3, taken from reference TRBV30 and TRBJ1-2): SQTIHQWPATLVQPVGSPLSLECTVEGTSNPNLYWYRQAAGRGLQLLFYSVGIGQISSEVPQNLSASRPQDRQFILSSKKLLLSDSGFYLCAWTEGAGGDYGYTFGSGTRLTVV.

The chain has TRBV7-9 and TRBJ2-7; TRBD1 aligns across 9 bases. Looked up from germline, CDR1 is SEHNR and CDR2 is FQNEAQ (reference sequence). There are 14 residues in the CDR3. After removal of 5 bases from V and 7 bases from J, the junction contained 9 bases not matched to a gene. CDR3 region: CASSDRDRAGEQYF. The CDR3 nucleotides are TGTGCCAGCAGCGACCGGGACAGGGCGGGTGAGCAGTACTTC. Combining the CDR3 with reference TRBV7-9 and TRBJ2-7 gives the whole variable domain DTGVSQNPRHKITKRGQNVTFRCDPISEHNRLYWYRQTLGQGPEFLTYFQNEAQLEKSRLLSDRFSAERPKGSFSTLEIQRTEQGDSAMYLCASSDRDRAGEQYFGPGTRLTVT.

J is TRBJ1-5 and V is TRBV19; tentatively, D is TRBD1 (6 bases). The CDR3 totals 16 residues. Germline V gene sequence: CDR1 LNHDA, CDR2 SQIVND (reference sequence). The V end was cut by 5 bases, the J end by 10 bases, with 24 bases between. In DNA, the CDR3 is TGTGCCAGTAGTTCGACAATACGTGGGGACACCTCTCCCCAGCATTTT. This codes for CASSSTIRGDTSPQHF.

CDR3 DNA: TGTGCCTGGACTCCGGGACTAGCGGGCGGCACAGATACGCAGTATTTT. This sequence encodes CAWTPGLAGGTDTQYF. The V and J genes are TRBV30 and TRBJ2-3, with 12 bases matching TRBD2. Germline trimming cut 4 bases from V and 1 base from J; bases unmatched to any gene: 6. The CDR3 length is 16 residues. Germline V gene sequence: CDR1 GTSNPN, CDR2 SVGIG (reference sequence).

V usage is TRBV5-1 and J usage is TRBJ1-1; D is undetermined. Germline assignment: CDR1 SGHRS and CDR2 YFSETQ. V shed 1 base and J shed 3 bases, with 4 bases lying between them. This CDR3 has 12 residues. Here the CDR3 reads CASSLSDTEAFF. DNA for the CDR3: TGCGCCAGCAGCTTGTCGGACACTGAAGCTTTCTTT. Together with reference TRBV5-1 and TRBJ1-1, the CDR3 gives the full variable domain: KAGVTQTPRYLIKTRGQQVTLSCSPISGHRSVSWYQQTPGQGLQFLFEYFSETQRNKGNFPGRFSGRQFSNSRSEMNVSTLELGDSALYLCASSLSDTEAFFGQGTRLTVV.

The chain combines TRBV2 with TRBJ2-3; D unclear. Germline V lookup: CDR1 SNHLY, CDR2 FYNNEI. The CDR3 contains 14 residues. The germline V and J ends were trimmed by 4 bases and 0 bases, with 8 bases remaining between them. CDR3 region: CASSVQTSTDTQYF. The CDR3 bases are TGTGCCAGCAGTGTACAGACCAGCACAGATACGCAGTATTTT.

The chain is built from TRBV4-1 and TRBJ1-1, with D unclear. Trimming pared 1 base from V and 8 bases from J, leaving 8 bases between. CDR1 is MGHRA, CDR2 YSYEKL, per germline. The CDR3 has 12 amino acids. This CDR3 is CASSQVGSEAFF. DNA for the CDR3: TGCGCCAGCAGCCAAGTGGGGAGCGAAGCTTTCTTT.

The chain uses TRBV25-1 and TRBJ2-1; 7 bases are shared with TRBD1. The J segment lost 4 bases and the V segment lost 5 bases, leaving 8 bases of the junction unmatched. The germline V gene has CDR1 MGHDK and CDR2 SYGVNS. The CDR3 is 15 residues long. The CDR3 bases are TGTGCCAGCAGTATACCGGGACAGAATTACAATGAGCAGTTCTTC. Protein product: CASSIPGQNYNEQFF.

The V call is TRBV7-9, the J call TRBJ1-1; 7 bases agree with TRBD1. The germline V gene encodes CDR1 SEHNR and CDR2 FQNEAQ (reference sequence). The CDR3 sequence is 16 residues long. The V segment lost 3 bases and the J segment 7 bases; nucleotides outside the gene matches: 14. The CDR3 here is CASSFGLDRTSNEAFF. In DNA, the CDR3 is TGTGCCAGCAGCTTCGGGTTGGACAGGACGTCCAATGAAGCTTTCTTT.

The rearrangement joins TRBV5-4 to TRBJ1-1; D not certain. Germline loops: CDR1 SGHNT, CDR2 YYREEE (reference sequence). Trimming stripped 1 base from V and 3 bases from J, with 10 bases between. This CDR3 region has 14 residues. CDR3 DNA sequence: TGTGCCAGCAGCTTGCGGAGGACCGACACTGAAGCTTTCTTT. It is translated as CASSLRRTDTEAFF.

This chain connects TRBV7-9 to TRBJ2-7, with D perhaps matching TRBD1 (6 bases). Germline CDR1 and CDR2: SEHNR and FQNEAQ (reference sequence). Trimming took off 1 base at V and 2 bases at J, with 9 bases between the two ends. The CDR3 is 14 residues long. The CDR3 sequence: CASSLVQGPYEQYF. The CDR3 nucleotides read TGTGCCAGCAGCTTAGTACAGGGACCCTACGAGCAGTACTTC.

The V call is TRBV1, the J call TRBJ2-3; the D segment call TRBD2 is taken from the table without a DNA check. TRBV1 is deemed a pseudogene. The CDR3 covers 17 residues. Here the CDR3 DNA reads TGCACCAGCAGCCAAGCCGCTAGCGGGGGGGCGAGGGATACGCAGTATTTT. It encodes CTSSQAASGGARDTQYF.

The rearrangement uses TRBV19 and TRBJ2-7, with a tentative D call TRBD1 (6 bases). V lost 3 bases, J lost 6 bases, and 9 bases lay in between. Germline CDR1 reads LNHDA; CDR2 reads SQIVND (reference sequence). The CDR3 spans 12 residues. The CDR3 spells CASSMNRVEQYF. In DNA, the CDR3 is TGTGCCAGTAGTATGAACAGGGTCGAGCAGTACTTC. The full variable domain, its missing parts supplied by reference TRBV19 and TRBJ2-7, is DGGITQSPKYLFRKEGQNVTLSCEQNLNHDAMYWYRQDPGQGLRLIYYSQIVNDFQKGDIAEGYSVSREKKESFPLTVTSAQKNPTAFYLCASSMNRVEQYFGPGTRLTVT.